The 29 T cell receptor beta chains presented below share a single source sample, sequenced in a study of blood T cell repertoires in COVID-19. Sequencing was performed with immunoSEQ multiplex PCR; in TCRdb, only in-frame clones are kept and a portion is missing. This table holds about 54,000 clones, approximately 80% found once. The sequencing input was peripheral blood. These receptors were collected from a woman in her sixties or seventies with acute or convalescent COVID-19.

The chain carries TRBV5-6 and TRBJ2-2, with 8 nucleotides matching TRBD2. The J segment lost 4 bases and the V segment lost 1 base, leaving 0 bases of the junction unmatched. The CDR3 length is 14 residues. Germline V gene sequence: CDR1 SGHDT, CDR2 YYEEEE. CDR3 amino acids: CASSLRGGTGELFF. The DNA of the CDR3 is TGTGCCAGCAGCTTGCGGGGGGGCACCGGGGAGCTGTTTTTT.

This clone was seen once. The chain joins TRBV15 to TRBJ1-5, with a tentative D call TRBD1 (6 bases). The CDR3 is 13 residues long. Germline-derived CDR1 and CDR2 are LNHNV and YYDKDF (reference sequence). V was clipped by 3 bases and J by 5 bases, with 8 bases between them. The CDR3 DNA sequence: TGTGCCACCAGCAGGACAGGTTATCAGCCCCAGCATTTT. Translation gives CATSRTGYQPQHF.

The chain employs TRBV4-1 and TRBJ1-4; TRBD1 matches 9 bases. In germline, CDR1 is MGHRA, CDR2 YSYEKL. This CDR3 contains 16 residues. Trimming removed 0 bases from V and 7 bases from J; junction bases left unmatched: 6. As DNA, the CDR3 is TGCGCCAGCAGCCAAGAATTCGGGACAGGGAGTGAAAAACTGTTTTTT. Its protein is CASSQEFGTGSEKLFF.

This clone was observed a handful of times. CDR3 sequence reads: CASSSPDRGTEAFF. CDR3 DNA: TGTGCCAGCAGTTCACCGGACAGGGGCACTGAAGCTTTCTTT. V usage is TRBV27 and J usage is TRBJ1-1, with 9 bases that match TRBD1. This CDR3 comprises 14 residues. Per the germline V gene, CDR1 is MNHEY and CDR2 is SMNVEV (reference sequence). The V gene end was trimmed by 4 bases and the J gene end by 4 bases; junction bases not matched to a gene: 4.

This clone has only a few counts. V usage is TRBV25-1 and J usage is TRBJ1-1; 7 nucleotides agree with TRBD1. V lost 2 bases, J lost 6 bases, and 15 bases stayed unmatched. This CDR3 spans 17 amino acids. Germline CDR1 MGHDK, CDR2 SYGVNS. DNA of the CDR3: TGTGCCAGCAGTGAACTCCCCCCGACAGGGAGGATCGCTGAAGCTTTCTTT. It is translated as CASSELPPTGRIAEAFF.

The chain joins TRBV5-6 to TRBJ1-5; D remains ambiguous. V lost 3 bases and J lost 6, with 16 bases in between. The CDR3 has 15 residues. In germline, CDR1 is SGHDT, CDR2 YYEEEE. Here the CDR3 DNA reads TGTGCCAGCAGCTCAACCAGAGAGGCGGGTCAGCCCCAGCATTTT. Protein sequence: CASSSTREAGQPQHF. Together with reference TRBV5-6 and TRBJ1-5, the CDR3 gives the full variable domain: DAGVTQSPTHLIKTRGQQVTLRCSPKSGHDTVSWYQQALGQGPQFIFQYYEEEERQRGNFPDRFSGHQFPNYSSELNVNALLLGDSALYLCASSSTREAGQPQHFGDGTRLSIL.

The genes are TRBV19 and TRBJ2-3; 11 bases agree with TRBD2. The V gene's germline CDR1 is LNHDA and CDR2 SQIVND (reference sequence). Trimming at V came to 0 bases and at J to 2 bases, leaving 1 base not matched to a gene. The CDR3 is 16 residues long. For the CDR3, the DNA is TGTGCCAGTAGTATAGAACTAGCGGGGGTCACAGATACGCAGTATTTT. Protein: CASSIELAGVTDTQYF.

The rearrangement links TRBV18 to TRBJ2-2; 11 bases are shared with TRBD2. V gave up 5 bases and J gave up 2 bases; unmatched junction bases: 4. The CDR3 runs 16 residues. The germline V gene has CDR1 KGHSH and CDR2 LQKENI. In DNA, the CDR3 is TGTGCCAGCTCATCCGGGACTAGCGGTAACACCGGGGAGCTGTTTTTT. Protein: CASSSGTSGNTGELFF.

The rearrangement joins TRBV7-9 to TRBJ2-1, with TRBD2 identical over 12 bases. Germline V gene sequence: CDR1 SEHNR, CDR2 FQNEAQ (reference sequence). This CDR3 is built from 13 residues. V gave up 9 bases and J gave up 9 bases; unmatched junction bases: 6. The CDR3 bases are TGTGCCAGTGGACTAGCGGGATCCCCTGAGCAGTTCTTC. Amino acid sequence: CASGLAGSPEQFF. Looking up the rest from reference TRBV7-9 and TRBJ2-1 gives the full variable domain: DTGVSQNPRHKITKRGQNVTFRCDPISEHNRLYWYRQTLGQGPEFLTYFQNEAQLEKSRLLSDRFSAERPKGSFSTLEIQRTEQGDSAMYLCASGLAGSPEQFFGPGTRLTVL.

The chain combines TRBV5-1 with TRBJ1-2, with D possibly matching TRBD1 (6 bases). This CDR3 contains 15 residues. Trimming left V 0 bases short and J 3 bases short, with 12 bases between. Per germline, CDR1 SGHRS and CDR2 YFSETQ. Here the CDR3 reads CASSLGLRGDYGYTF. The CDR3, as DNA: TGCGCCAGCAGCTTGGGACTCAGGGGCGACTATGGCTACACCTTC.

This chain's CDR3 is CASSPPLGGGHGNEQFF. CDR3 in DNA: TGTGCCAGCTCACCCCCTTTGGGGGGGGGCCATGGGAATGAGCAGTTCTTC. This chain uses TRBV18 with TRBJ2-1, with D tentatively TRBD2 (7 bases). Deletions cut 3 bases from V and 7 bases from J, with 22 bases between. Germline loops: CDR1 KGHSH, CDR2 LQKENI. The CDR3 totals 17 residues.

There are a few counts of this clone. The J gene is TRBJ1-2, the V gene TRBV18; 10 nucleotides match TRBD1. J was trimmed by 4 bases and V by 6 bases; bases with no gene match: 14. The CDR3 is 17 amino acids. Germline V gives CDR1 KGHSH, CDR2 LQKENI. In DNA, the CDR3 is TGTGCCAGCTCCGCGGGACTGGGACAGGGGACCAGCTATGGCTACACCTTC. It yields the protein CASSAGLGQGTSYGYTF.

The chain recombines TRBV4-1 with TRBJ2-2, with 9 nucleotides matching TRBD2. After removal of 3 bases from V and 4 bases from J, the junction contained 9 bases not matched to a gene. This CDR3 has 17 amino acids. Germline CDR1 is MGHRA and CDR2 is YSYEKL. The chain's CDR3 is CASSHDNSGSRTGELFF. In DNA form, the CDR3 reads TGCGCCAGCAGCCATGATAATAGCGGGAGCCGCACCGGGGAGCTGTTTTTT.

This chain links TRBV19 with TRBJ1-1; possibly TRBD1 for D (6 bases). CDR1 LNHDA and CDR2 SQIVND come from the germline V gene (reference sequence). This CDR3 is 15 amino acids long. The germline V and J ends were trimmed by 1 base and 3 bases, with 12 bases remaining between them. CDR3 sequence: CASSIGGGLDTEAFF. The CDR3, as DNA: TGTGCCAGTAGTATAGGGGGGGGGCTGGACACTGAAGCTTTCTTT.

This rearrangement joins TRBV5-6 to TRBJ2-5; possibly TRBD1 for D (5 bases). This CDR3 is 14 amino acids long. V lost 0 bases to trimming and J lost 5 bases, with 11 bases between them. CDR1 SGHDT and CDR2 YYEEEE come from the germline V gene. The DNA for the CDR3 is TGTGCCAGCAGCTTGGTGGACAACCGGGAGACCCAGTACTTC. This gives the protein CASSLVDNRETQYF.

The rearrangement links TRBV7-6 to TRBJ2-7; 8 bases are shared with TRBD1. Germline values: CDR1 SGHVS, CDR2 FNYEAQ. Trimming removed 0 bases from V and 7 bases from J; junction bases left unmatched: 20. The CDR3 extends over 19 amino acids. The CDR3 sequence: CASSLAPTSGTGHPLEQYF. In DNA form, the CDR3 reads TGTGCCAGCAGCTTAGCTCCTACTAGTGGGACAGGACACCCCTTGGAGCAGTACTTC. Supplemented by reference TRBV7-6 and TRBJ2-7, the full variable domain reads GAGVSQSPRYKVTKRGQDVALRCDPISGHVSLYWYRQALGQGPEFLTYFNYEAQQDKSGLPNDRFSAERPEGSISTLTIQRTEQRDSAMYRCASSLAPTSGTGHPLEQYFGPGTRLTVT.

This clone has a single count. This chain links TRBV28 with TRBJ1-3, with D perhaps TRBD1 (5 bases). Trimming took off 2 bases at V and 1 base at J, with 12 bases between the two ends. The CDR3 runs to 16 residues. Germline V gene data show CDR1 as MDHEN and CDR2 as SYDVKM. Written as DNA, the CDR3 is TGTGCCAGCAGTTTAGGGGGGACCCTATCTGGAAACACCATATATTTT. Protein: CASSLGGTLSGNTIYF.

The chain has TRBV11-2 and TRBJ1-3; a possible D gene is TRBD1 (6 bases). CDR3 size: 15 residues. Looked up from germline, CDR1 is SGHAT and CDR2 is FQNNGV. V was clipped by 4 bases and J by 0 bases, with 10 bases between them. The CDR3 protein is CASSSMTGSGNTIYF. In nucleotides, the CDR3 is TGTGCCAGCAGCTCCATGACAGGCTCTGGAAACACCATATATTTT.

The chain combines TRBV10-3 with TRBJ1-5; 8 bases line up with TRBD1. The J segment lost 6 bases and the V segment lost 4 bases, leaving 2 bases of the junction unmatched. Per the germline V gene, CDR1 is ENHRY and CDR2 is SYGVKD. CDR3 length: 13 amino acids. CDR3 sequence reads: CAISAGGGQPQHF. CDR3 bases: TGTGCCATCAGTGCAGGGGGCGGTCAGCCCCAGCATTTT.

V usage is TRBV3-1 (or the pseudogene TRBV3-2) and J usage is TRBJ2-1, with D possibly TRBD2 on 5 matching bases. This CDR3 spans 16 amino acids. Germline CDR1 LGHDT, CDR2 YNNKEL (reference sequence). The V end lost 4 bases, the J end lost 2 bases, and 15 bases lay between the germline ends. The CDR3 DNA sequence: TGTGCCAGCAGCCCATTTACGGGGAACCCCTACAATGAGCAGTTCTTC. Translated: CASSPFTGNPYNEQFF.

This sequence joins TRBV24-1 and TRBJ2-3; TRBD2 agrees at 8 bases. The CDR3 consists of 13 residues. From germline, CDR1 is KGHDR and CDR2 SFDVKD. J was trimmed by 6 bases and V by 7 bases; bases with no gene match: 5. The CDR3 loop is CATRRAGADTQYF. CDR3 DNA sequence: TGTGCCACCAGGCGAGCGGGAGCTGATACGCAGTATTTT.

This chain joins TRBV19 and TRBJ2-7; 11 bases match TRBD1. Germline V CDR1 and CDR2: LNHDA, SQIVND (reference sequence). Trimming removed 3 bases from V and 4 bases from J; junction bases left unmatched: 2. CDR3 length: 14 residues. CDR3 loop: CASSIGTGGYEQYF. The CDR3 DNA sequence: TGTGCCAGTAGTATTGGGACAGGGGGTTACGAGCAGTACTTC.

The chain couples TRBV30 to TRBJ1-6; TRBD1 aligns across 9 bases. CDR3 size: 16 residues. The germline gives CDR1 GTSNPN, CDR2 SVGIG (reference sequence). With V trimmed by 3 bases and J by 8 bases, 11 bases remained unmatched. In DNA form, the CDR3 reads TGTGCCTGGAGCTCTTTGAAGGGACAGGGCGATTCACCCCTCCACTTT. Its translation: CAWSSLKGQGDSPLHF.

The chain joins TRBV20-1 to TRBJ2-7; possibly TRBD1 for D (6 bases). The germline gives CDR1 DFQATT, CDR2 SNEGSKA (reference sequence). Trimming took off 4 bases at V and 5 bases at J, with 9 bases between the two ends. CDR3 size: 11 residues. CDR3: CSAIQGNEQYF. The CDR3 DNA sequence: TGCAGTGCTATACAGGGCAACGAGCAGTACTTC.

This clone was found a few times. V usage is TRBV30 and J usage is TRBJ1-6; D might be TRBD1 (5 bases). V lost 0 bases, J lost 6 bases, and 9 bases lay in between. CDR1 is GTSNPN and CDR2 is SVGIG in the germline V gene (reference sequence). This CDR3 has 14 residues. In DNA, the CDR3 is TGTGCCTGGAGTGTACCCGGGGGTAATTCACCCCTCCACTTT. It is translated as CAWSVPGGNSPLHF. Full variable domain (outside the CDR3, taken from reference TRBV30 and TRBJ1-6): SQTIHQWPATLVQPVGSPLSLECTVEGTSNPNLYWYRQAAGRGLQLLFYSVGIGQISSEVPQNLSASRPQDRQFILSSKKLLLSDSGFYLCAWSVPGGNSPLHFGNGTRLTVT.

The chain links TRBV7-7 to TRBJ2-7; 7 nucleotides align to TRBD2. The CDR3 spans 17 residues. The germline V gene has CDR1 SSHAT and CDR2 FNYEAQ (reference sequence). The ends lost 5 bases at V and 3 bases at J; junction bases unmatched: 16. The CDR3: CASSTPRGGTDIYEQYF. In DNA, the CDR3 is TGTGCCAGCAGCACACCTCGGGGAGGGACGGACATCTACGAGCAGTACTTC.

The chain couples TRBV5-5 to TRBJ1-1, with D tentatively TRBD1 (6 bases). With 4 bases removed from V and 0 bases from J, the gap between germline ends came to 16 bases. The V gene's germline CDR1 is SGHKS and CDR2 YYEKEE (reference sequence). This CDR3 is built from 16 residues. The CDR3 DNA sequence: TGTGCCAGCAGCAAAACAGGGAATGGGATGAACACTGAAGCTTTCTTT. It specifies CASSKTGNGMNTEAFF.

Concerning this clone itself: The same CDR3 arises from other DNA sequences in this sample as well. The genes are TRBV10-3 and TRBJ2-5; no firm D call. Trimming removed 0 bases from V and 3 bases from J, with 8 bases in between. Germline assignment: CDR1 ENHRY and CDR2 SYGVKD. This CDR3 is 14 amino acids long. Written as DNA, the CDR3 is TGTGCCATCAGTGAGTCGAACAATAAAGAGACCCAGTACTTC. Its translation is CAISESNNKETQYF.

CDR3 in amino acids: CASSKSGLLLRDEKLFF. In DNA, the CDR3 is TGTGCCAGCAGCAAATCGGGCCTACTCTTGAGGGATGAAAAACTGTTTTTT. The rearrangement links TRBV5-6 to TRBJ1-4; D unclear. CDR1 and CDR2 from the germline V gene are SGHDT and YYEEEE. This CDR3 contains 17 residues. Trimming pared 4 bases from V and 6 bases from J, leaving 22 bases between.